These 5 T cell receptor beta chains originate from one sample sequenced in a study of hypomethylating agent response in myelodysplastic syndrome. Generated by immunoSEQ multiplex PCR, the TCRdb table keeps only in-frame clones and is missing some. The data show 2,100 or so clones, with approximately 82% seen just once and about 29% held by the top ten. The sequencing here drew on bone marrow, taken before or after starting hypomethylating agent treatment for myelodysplastic syndrome (not recorded which). These receptors were collected from a human donor with myelodysplastic syndrome.

The count of this clone is one. The CDR3 sequence is CASSGGTSGTLEQFF. The CDR3 DNA reads as TGTGCCAGCAGCGGCGGGACTAGCGGGACGCTTGAGCAGTTCTTC. The chain has TRBV7-6 and TRBJ2-1; 13 positions agree with TRBD2. V shed 5 bases and J 9 bases; nucleotides not matched to a gene: 7. The CDR3 has 15 amino acids. Germline CDR1 and CDR2: SGHVS and FNYEAQ.

The chain carries TRBV7-3 and TRBJ2-3; D remains ambiguous. V lost 5 bases, J lost 0 bases, and 12 bases lay in between. Germline V gene data show CDR1 as SGHTA and CDR2 as FQGTGA. The CDR3 runs to 15 residues. The CDR3 spells CASSPLHISTDTQYF. Here the CDR3 DNA reads TGTGCCAGCAGCCCGCTACATATCAGCACAGATACGCAGTATTTT.

The chain is built from TRBV6-4 and TRBJ2-3, with 11 bases aligning to TRBD2. Germline trimming cut 6 bases from V and 7 bases from J; bases unmatched to any gene: 9. Germline CDR1 reads MRHNA; CDR2 reads SNTAGT. The CDR3 extends over 15 amino acids. CDR3 DNA sequence: TGTGCCAGCAGCGAGACCGGGACTAGCGGATATACGCAGTATTTT. This encodes CASSETGTSGYTQYF.

This clone occurred a few times. The CDR3 DNA reads as TGCGCCAGCAGTAACGACGGAATGAACACTGAAGCTTTCTTT. It yields the protein CASSNDGMNTEAFF. The chain uses TRBV10-2 and TRBJ1-1; D unresolved. Trimming left V 5 bases short and J 0 bases short, with 10 bases between. This CDR3 region has 14 residues. Germline lookup yields CDR1 WSHSY and CDR2 SAAADI.

This sequence joins TRBV28 and TRBJ1-4, with 7 bases aligning to TRBD1. Germline V gene sequence: CDR1 MDHEN, CDR2 SYDVKM. The CDR3 is 15 amino acids. The ends lost 5 bases at V and 0 bases at J; junction bases unmatched: 3. CDR3: CASSLTGATNEKLFF. In DNA form, the CDR3 reads TGTGCCAGCAGTCTAACAGGGGCAACTAATGAAAAACTGTTTTTT.